This T cell receptor beta chain was found in a study of regulatory T cells in long-lasting Graves disease. This clonotype was counted many times. Germline loops: CDR1 KGHSH, CDR2 LQKENI. The CDR3 spans 15 residues. The J segment lost 4 bases and the V segment lost 6 bases, leaving 10 bases of the junction unmatched. Specified time point: newly diagnosed GD, antithyroid drugs for less than 3 months. Isolated PBMC RNA provided the starting material for the TCR library. In building TCR beta libraries, iRepertoire HTBI primers were used together with Arm-PCR of CDR3 regions. TCRdb called the multiplex PCR reads again in MiXCR, with one record for every CDR3 protein. Among hundreds of thousands of distinct CDR3 sequences listed, 15% to 20% were seen once. The sample was also linked to a second study, of T cells in Graves' hyperthyroidism and ophthalmopathy. That work contributes: Diagnosing involved the use of clinical symptoms, serum thyroxine and TRAb, thyroid ultrasound and orbital computed tomography.

This chain joins TRBV18 and TRBJ1-1; 8 bases agree with TRBD1. Here the sequenced sample was peripheral blood mononuclear cells (PBMCs), taken at new diagnosis, from a patient treated with antithyroid drugs. The receptor was isolated from a middle-aged man with Graves disease. The CDR3 loop is CASSPQGATLTEAFF. The CDR3 bases are TGTGCCAGCTCGCCCCAGGGGGCGACCCTCACTGAAGCTTTCTTT. Using reference TRBV18 and TRBJ1-1 for the parts outside the CDR3, the full variable domain is NAGVMQNPRHLVRRRGQEARLRCSPMKGHSHVYWYRQLPEEGLKFMVYLQKENIIDESGMPKERFSAEFPKEGPSILRIQQVVRGDSAAYFCASSPQGATLTEAFFGQGTRLTVV.